This TCR beta chain was identified in a study of CD8+CD57+ T cells in acquired aplastic anemia. About the research overall: Sorted CD4+ and CD8+ cells gave a mean 3.2 ug DNA, range roughly 0.2 to 27.4 ug. Mean read depth for CD4+ cells from healthy donors was approximately 10 million.

CDR1 is MNHNS and CDR2 is SASEGT in the germline V gene. This CDR3 comprises 14 residues. J gave up 1 base and V 7 bases, and 5 bases lay outside the gene matches. This clonotype was found many times. Its antigen is unidentified. Both TCR beta VDJ combination and CDR3 sequence profiling were carried out. Genomic DNA was the template for this profiling. TCRdb called the reads again in MiXCR, with one record for every CDR3 protein. Here the sample spans some 150,000 distinct CDR3 sequences, less than 45% being singletons. General observations from the study: CD8+ Simpson's diversity showed no significant patient-control difference. Both patients and controls carried the same twenty-nine CD8+ CDR3 sequences.

Sequencing input: sorted CD4+, CD8+, or CD8+CD57+ T cells (not recorded which) from PBMCs. This clonotype originated in a human donor in good health, serving as a control. V gene TRBV6-1 combines with J gene TRBJ2-5; 8 nucleotides match TRBD2. The CDR3, as DNA: TGTGCCAGCATTCTTAGCGGGGCCCAAGAGACCCAGTACTTC. This gives the protein CASILSGAQETQYF.